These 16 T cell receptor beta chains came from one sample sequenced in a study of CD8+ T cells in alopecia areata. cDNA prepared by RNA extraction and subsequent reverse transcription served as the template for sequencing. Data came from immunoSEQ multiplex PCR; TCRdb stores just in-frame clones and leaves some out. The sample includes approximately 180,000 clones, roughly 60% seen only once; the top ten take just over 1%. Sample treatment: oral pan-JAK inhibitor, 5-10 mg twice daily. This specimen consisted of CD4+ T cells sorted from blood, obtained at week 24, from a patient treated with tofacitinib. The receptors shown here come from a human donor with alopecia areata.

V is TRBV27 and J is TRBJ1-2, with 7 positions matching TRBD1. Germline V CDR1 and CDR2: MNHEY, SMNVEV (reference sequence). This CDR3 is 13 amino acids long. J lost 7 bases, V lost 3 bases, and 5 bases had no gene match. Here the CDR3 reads CASSFAGGIGYTF. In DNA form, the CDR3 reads TGTGCCAGCAGTTTTGCAGGGGGGATTGGCTACACCTTC.

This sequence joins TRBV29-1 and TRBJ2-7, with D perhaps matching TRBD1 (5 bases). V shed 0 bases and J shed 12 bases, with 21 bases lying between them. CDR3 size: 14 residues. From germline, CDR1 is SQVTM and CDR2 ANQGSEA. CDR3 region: CSVEERLGQSGRYF. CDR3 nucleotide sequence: TGCAGCGTTGAAGAGCGGTTGGGGCAGTCGGGTCGGTACTTC.

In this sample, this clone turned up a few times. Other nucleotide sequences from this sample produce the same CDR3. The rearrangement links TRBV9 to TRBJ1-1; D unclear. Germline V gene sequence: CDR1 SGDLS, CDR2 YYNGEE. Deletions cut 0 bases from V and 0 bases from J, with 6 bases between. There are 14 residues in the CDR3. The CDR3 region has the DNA TGTGCCAGCAGCGTAGGGCAGGTGAACACTGAAGCTTTCTTT. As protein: CASSVGQVNTEAFF.

The CDR3 spells CASSPTAVGGYTF. As DNA, the CDR3 is TGTGCCAGCAGCCCGACAGCGGTCGGTGGCTACACCTTC. V usage is TRBV5-6 and J usage is TRBJ1-2, with a weak D call TRBD1 (5 bases). The CDR3 runs to 13 residues. Deletions cut 4 bases from V and 7 bases from J, with 14 bases between. CDR1 SGHDT and CDR2 YYEEEE come from the germline V gene.

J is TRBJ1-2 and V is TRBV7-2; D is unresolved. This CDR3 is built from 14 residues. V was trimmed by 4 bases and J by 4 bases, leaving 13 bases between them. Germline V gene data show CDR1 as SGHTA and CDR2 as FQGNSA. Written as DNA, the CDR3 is TGTGCCAGCAGCTCACGGAATACTATCTATGGCTACACCTTC. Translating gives CASSSRNTIYGYTF.

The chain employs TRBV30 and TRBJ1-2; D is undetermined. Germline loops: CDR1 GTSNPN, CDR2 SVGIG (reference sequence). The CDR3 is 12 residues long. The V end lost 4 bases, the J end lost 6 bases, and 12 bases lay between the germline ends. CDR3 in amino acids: CAWNKRLDGYTF. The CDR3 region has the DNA TGTGCCTGGAATAAAAGACTGGATGGCTACACCTTC.

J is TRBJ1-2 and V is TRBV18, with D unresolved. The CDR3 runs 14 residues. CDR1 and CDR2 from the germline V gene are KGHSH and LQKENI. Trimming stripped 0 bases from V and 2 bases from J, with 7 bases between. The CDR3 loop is CASSPPDLNYGYTF. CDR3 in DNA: TGTGCCAGCTCACCACCGGACTTAAACTATGGCTACACCTTC.

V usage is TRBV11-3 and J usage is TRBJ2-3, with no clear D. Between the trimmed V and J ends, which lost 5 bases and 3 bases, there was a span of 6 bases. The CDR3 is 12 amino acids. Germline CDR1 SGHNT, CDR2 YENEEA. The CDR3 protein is CASSEVTDTQYF. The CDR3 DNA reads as TGTGCCAGCAGCGAAGTTACAGATACGCAGTATTTT.

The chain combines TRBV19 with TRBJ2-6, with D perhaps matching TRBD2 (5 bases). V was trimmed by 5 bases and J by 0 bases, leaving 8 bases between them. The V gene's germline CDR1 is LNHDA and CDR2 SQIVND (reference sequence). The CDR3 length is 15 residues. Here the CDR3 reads CASSWEPSGANVLTF. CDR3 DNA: TGTGCCAGTAGTTGGGAGCCCTCTGGGGCCAACGTCCTGACTTTC.

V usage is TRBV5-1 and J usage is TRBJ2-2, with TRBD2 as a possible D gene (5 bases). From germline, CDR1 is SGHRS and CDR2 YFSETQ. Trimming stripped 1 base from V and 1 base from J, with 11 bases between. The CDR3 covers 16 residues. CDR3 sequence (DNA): TGCGCCAGCAGCTTGCAGATGACTATGAACACCGGGGAGCTGTTTTTT. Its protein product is CASSLQMTMNTGELFF.

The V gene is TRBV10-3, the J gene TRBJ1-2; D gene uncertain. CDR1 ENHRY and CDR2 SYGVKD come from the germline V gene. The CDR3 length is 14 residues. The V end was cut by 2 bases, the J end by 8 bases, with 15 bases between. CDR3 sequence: CAISEASRGRGYTF. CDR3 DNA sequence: TGTGCCATCAGTGAGGCCTCCAGAGGAAGGGGCTACACCTTC.

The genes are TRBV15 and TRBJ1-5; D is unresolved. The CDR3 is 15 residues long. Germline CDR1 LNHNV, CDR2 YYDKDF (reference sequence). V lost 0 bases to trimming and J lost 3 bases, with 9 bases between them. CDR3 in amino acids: CATSRDLQTNQPQHF. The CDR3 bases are TGTGCCACCAGCAGAGATCTACAGACCAATCAGCCCCAGCATTTT.

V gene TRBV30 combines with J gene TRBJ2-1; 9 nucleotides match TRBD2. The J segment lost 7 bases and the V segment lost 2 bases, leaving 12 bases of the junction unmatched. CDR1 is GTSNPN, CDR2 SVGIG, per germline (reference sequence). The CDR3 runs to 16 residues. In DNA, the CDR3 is TGTGCCTGGAGTACCCGCATGGGGACTAGCTCAAATGAGCAGTTCTTC. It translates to CAWSTRMGTSSNEQFF.

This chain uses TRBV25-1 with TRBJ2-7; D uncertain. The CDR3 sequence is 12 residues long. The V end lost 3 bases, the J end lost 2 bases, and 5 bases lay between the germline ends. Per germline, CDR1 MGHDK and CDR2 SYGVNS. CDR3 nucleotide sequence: TGTGCCAGCAGTGATAAAGCCTACGAGCAGTACTTC. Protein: CASSDKAYEQYF.

The CDR3 DNA reads TGCAGCGTTGATGAATCCTCAGAGACCCAGTACTTC. Translated, it gives CSVDESSETQYF. This chain links TRBV29-1 with TRBJ2-5; D not certain. Germline CDR1 and CDR2: SQVTM and ANQGSEA. Trimming took off 3 bases at V and 4 bases at J, with 9 bases between the two ends. The CDR3 extends over 12 amino acids.

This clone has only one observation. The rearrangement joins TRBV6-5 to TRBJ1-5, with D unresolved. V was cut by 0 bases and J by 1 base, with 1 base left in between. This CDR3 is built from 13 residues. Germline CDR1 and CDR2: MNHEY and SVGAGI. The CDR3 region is CASSYSSNQPQHF. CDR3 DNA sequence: TGTGCCAGCAGTTACTCAAGCAATCAGCCCCAGCATTTT.